The clone carrying this TCR beta chain was counted between two and nine times. The record originates from a study of blood T cell repertoires in COVID-19. Study summary: Acute and convalescent COVID-19 specimens originated in the United States, Italy and Spain. T cells, B-cell-depleted T cells, or PBMCs provided the cDNA or gDNA that served as material.

As handled by the study authors: By means of reference gene primer amplification, nucleated cell counts were estimated. The table came from immunoSEQ multiplex PCR; TCRdb's copy has only in-frame clones and leaves some out. The V and J calls and clone size are taken from that table; D and trimming were inferred from the DNA. The sample records fewer than 65,000 clones, 80% to 90% being singletons. In Seattle, patients joined the study during active infection and were tracked longitudinally. The clonotype comes from a woman aged 55-69 years with COVID-19, enrolled during active disease. Sequencing was carried out using peripheral blood.

The CDR3 loop is CASSQAPGFGYGYTF. DNA of the CDR3: TGCGCCAGCAGCCAAGCCCCAGGGTTTGGCTATGGCTACACCTTC. The chain combines TRBV4-3 with TRBJ1-2, with D perhaps matching TRBD1 (5 bases). This CDR3 has 15 amino acids. The germline V gene encodes CDR1 LGHNA and CDR2 YSLEER. Trimming removed 1 base from V and 4 bases from J, with 13 bases in between.